This TCR beta chain was identified during a study of graft-versus-host responses after intestinal transplantation. Study overall: Recipients obtained multivisceral, liver-intestinal, or isolated intestinal transplants. The study gave all recipients anti-thymocyte globulin induction, then tacrolimus and steroids for two to three years.

As to this clone: Its antigen is unidentified.

TCRdb's copy holds only in-frame clones and misses some; the assay was immunoSEQ multiplex PCR. The sample gives about 64,000 clones, about nine tenths of which show up once; 6.5% to 8.5% is in the top ten. Study-wide results and limits: GvH clones occurred in recipient marrow; some first appeared in ileum or blood.

There are 14 residues in the CDR3. The germline V and J ends were trimmed by 6 bases and 10 bases, with 21 bases remaining between them. Germline V gene lookup returns CDR1 SEHNR and CDR2 FQNEAQ (reference sequence). The chain couples TRBV7-9 to TRBJ1-1; D call uncertain. This material consisted of bone marrow, taken around 720 days after intestinal transplantation. The sequence was obtained from a human patient who received an intestinal transplant, so some T cells may come from the graft donor. The CDR3 here is CASSPLAGGSGAFF. In DNA, the CDR3 is TGTGCCAGCAGTCCCCTCGCGGGCGGTTCTGGAGCTTTCTTT.